This T cell receptor beta chain was sequenced in a study of identical twins. Concerning this clonotype itself: Its antigen remains unidentified.

Notes on the study in general: Models underpredicted monozygotic twin sharing of out-of-frame TCR alpha. Memory repertoires showed no such pattern, whereas abundant cord blood beta clonotypes carried fewer insertions.

Trimming took off 6 bases at V and 5 bases at J, with 11 bases between the two ends. Germline CDR1 SNHLY, CDR2 FYNNEI. CDR3 length: 13 amino acids. cDNA carried unique molecular identifiers, and a universal primer site was added by template switching. MiXCR, run by TCRdb on the 5' RACE reads, gives a single entry per CDR3 protein. The sample gives 250,000 to 300,000 distinct CDR3 sequences, around 8% of which show up once; less than 4% is in the top ten. These same records also appear under a second study, on yellow fever vaccine responses in identical twins. This second study notes: On the reported evidence, twins' vaccine T cell responses seemed partly convergent and partly personalized.

This TCR was recovered from a woman between 18 and 30 years old in good health. The gene calls are TRBV2 and TRBJ2-1; D not certain. What was sequenced was CD8+ T cells sorted from blood. The CDR3 nucleotides are TGTGCCAGCAGGGAAAGCCACAACAATGAGCAGTTCTTC. Protein sequence: CASRESHNNEQFF.